One and the same sample provided the 23 T cell receptor beta chains below, sequenced in a study of T cells of healthy individuals. TCRdb recomputed calls from the 5' RACE reads with MiXCR, one row per CDR3 protein. The top ten clones hold around 8% of a sample with some 85,000 distinct CDR3 sequences, 5% of them seen once. These receptors were taken from a female donor in good health.

This clonotype was observed many times. The V gene is TRBV7-3, the J gene TRBJ2-3; no definite D call. The CDR3 contains 14 residues. Looked up from germline, CDR1 is SGHTA and CDR2 is FQGTGA. V lost 2 bases, J lost 0 bases, and 6 bases lay in between. The DNA of the CDR3 is TGTGCCAGCAGCTTACGTCAGAGCACAGATACGCAGTATTTT. It translates to CASSLRQSTDTQYF. The full variable domain, its missing parts supplied by reference TRBV7-3 and TRBJ2-3, is GAGVSQTPSNKVTEKGKYVELRCDPISGHTALYWYRQSLGQGPEFLIYFQGTGAADDSGLPNDRFFAVRPEGSVSTLKIQRTERGDSAVYLCASSLRQSTDTQYFGPGTRLTVL.

The chain links TRBV13 to TRBJ1-5, with D perhaps TRBD1 (5 bases). The V and J ends lost 8 bases and 4 bases respectively, with 18 bases between them. Germline V gene data show CDR1 as PRHDT and CDR2 as FYEKMQ (reference sequence). The CDR3 is 15 residues long. The CDR3: CASGKGKGINQPQHF. As DNA, the CDR3 is TGTGCCAGCGGAAAGGGAAAGGGGATTAATCAGCCCCAGCATTTT.

This clonotype occurred many times. The CDR3 DNA reads TGTGCCAGCAGCCAAGGGACAGGGTCTTACAATGAGCAGTTCTTC. It yields the protein CASSQGTGSYNEQFF. V gene TRBV4-2 combines with J gene TRBJ2-1, with 8 bases aligning to TRBD1. CDR1 is LGHNA and CDR2 is YNFKEQ in the germline V gene. The CDR3 is 15 amino acids. The V segment lost 1 base and the J segment 4 bases; nucleotides outside the gene matches: 3.

This clonotype was seen more than once but under ten times. The chain employs TRBV19 and TRBJ1-5; no clear D. This CDR3 contains 17 residues. Trimming pared 3 bases from V and 1 base from J, leaving 16 bases between. The germline V gene encodes CDR1 LNHDA and CDR2 SQIVND (reference sequence). This CDR3 reads CASSMALGKASNQPQHF. The CDR3 DNA follows: TGTGCCAGTAGTATGGCCCTGGGGAAGGCGAGCAATCAGCCCCAGCATTTT.

A few counts support this clonotype. The chain has TRBV13 and TRBJ2-2, with D perhaps TRBD2 (6 bases). The V and J ends lost 5 bases and 6 bases respectively, with 13 bases between them. The CDR3 extends over 14 amino acids. Germline values: CDR1 PRHDT, CDR2 FYEKMQ (reference sequence). The chain's CDR3 is CASSIREFAGELFF. The DNA for the CDR3 is TGTGCCAGCAGCATTCGGGAGTTCGCCGGGGAGCTGTTTTTT.

This clonotype was recorded many times. V usage is TRBV30 and J usage is TRBJ1-1; 8 nucleotides line up with TRBD1. This CDR3 comprises 14 residues. Germline V CDR1 and CDR2: GTSNPN, SVGIG (reference sequence). V dropped 4 bases and J dropped 0; count of bases not matched to a gene: 4. CDR3 amino acids: CAWIWGQVNTEAFF. The CDR3 DNA follows: TGTGCCTGGATTTGGGGACAGGTGAACACTGAAGCTTTCTTT.

This clonotype was observed at least ten times. This chain links TRBV7-8 with TRBJ2-3; 8 bases align to TRBD2. Unmatched junction bases numbered 6, after V lost 5 bases and J lost 5 bases. Germline V lookup: CDR1 SGHVS, CDR2 FQNEAQ. The CDR3 totals 14 residues. The CDR3 DNA follows: TGTGCCAGCAGCCCCGGTCTAGCGGGAGATACGCAGTATTTT. The encoded protein is CASSPGLAGDTQYF.

This clonotype was counted between two and nine times. The chain carries TRBV20-1 and TRBJ1-1; TRBD1 is a possible D gene (5 bases). Germline CDR1 reads DFQATT; CDR2 reads SNEGSKA (reference sequence). CDR3 length equals 14 residues. V was pared by 1 base and J by 1 base, with 10 bases between. The CDR3 DNA is TGCAGTGCTAGAGCCGGGGCGGGGAACACTGAAGCTTTCTTT. Its translation is CSARAGAGNTEAFF.

This chain joins TRBV5-4 and TRBJ2-3; D gene uncertain. Germline values: CDR1 SGHNT, CDR2 YYREEE (reference sequence). Trimming stripped 4 bases from V and 6 bases from J, with 12 bases between. The CDR3 is made up of 13 amino acids. The CDR3 protein is CASSPQVGDTQYF. As DNA, the CDR3 is TGTGCCAGCAGCCCTCAGGTCGGGGATACGCAGTATTTT.

This clonotype was seen a handful of times. This sequence joins TRBV6-2 or TRBV6-3 and TRBJ1-1, with D maybe TRBD1 (5 bases). Trimming removed 8 bases at V and 7 bases at J, with 17 bases between. Germline values: CDR1 MNHEY, CDR2 SVGEGT. CDR3 length equals 13 residues. The CDR3 bases are TGTGCCAGCTTTTCTAGGGTACAGGTTGAAGCTTTCTTT. Translating gives CASFSRVQVEAFF.

This clonotype was observed at least ten times. This rearrangement joins TRBV4-1 to TRBJ2-5, with a weak D call TRBD1 (6 bases). The CDR3 spans 15 residues. V was cut by 0 bases and J by 3 bases, with 11 bases left in between. Germline loops: CDR1 MGHRA, CDR2 YSYEKL. The DNA for the CDR3 is TGCGCCAGCAGCCAAGAAGGTCCAGGGGAAGAGACCCAGTACTTC. It encodes CASSQEGPGEETQYF.

This clonotype was seen only once. A read error may explain this, as a much larger clone is one base away. This chain joins TRBV30 and TRBJ1-6; 9 bases match TRBD1. Per the germline V gene, CDR1 is GTSNPN and CDR2 is SVGIG (reference sequence). CDR3 length equals 13 residues. Trimming took 5 bases from V and 11 from J; bases not matched to a gene: 7. The CDR3 region is CAWVGTGNTPLHF. CDR3 DNA: TGTGCCTGGGTAGGGACAGGGAATACACCCCTCCACTTT.

This clonotype was seen at least ten times. The chain joins TRBV10-3 to TRBJ2-7, with 8 positions matching TRBD1. The CDR3 consists of 14 residues. The junction had 11 bases not matched to a gene; V was cut back by 8 bases and J by 5 bases. CDR1 and CDR2 (germline): ENHRY, SYGVKD. The CDR3 DNA follows: TGTGCCATCTCTCCGGACAGGGTCCCGAACGAGCAGTACTTC. The encoded protein is CAISPDRVPNEQYF.

The chain joins TRBV7-2 to TRBJ2-1; D unclear. Germline CDR1 is SGHTA and CDR2 is FQGNSA. There are 15 residues in the CDR3. V lost 4 bases to trimming and J lost 0 bases, with 10 bases between them. The CDR3 region is CASSSTGSSYNEQFF. The CDR3 nucleotides read TGTGCCAGCAGCTCAACTGGAAGCTCCTACAATGAGCAGTTCTTC.

The table lists this clonotype with a few counts. J is TRBJ1-4 and V is TRBV12-3 or TRBV12-4; D not resolved. Trimming left V 6 bases short and J 4 bases short, with 3 bases between. This CDR3 has 11 residues. This CDR3 reads CASRRNEKLFF. CDR3 nucleotide sequence: TGTGCCAGCAGACGTAATGAAAAACTGTTTTTT.

V gene TRBV19 combines with J gene TRBJ1-5; D not certain. Trimming shortened V by 1 base and J by 3 bases, and 7 bases separated the two germline ends. This CDR3 has 14 amino acids. Germline V CDR1 and CDR2: LNHDA, SQIVND (reference sequence). CDR3 in amino acids: CASSIVQDNQPQHF. The CDR3 DNA reads TGTGCCAGTAGTATAGTACAAGACAATCAGCCCCAGCATTTT.

This clonotype was detected many times. The chain is built from TRBV25-1 and TRBJ2-3; tentative D call: TRBD1 (7 bases). V lost 10 bases, J lost 14 bases, and 25 bases lay in between. Looked up from germline, CDR1 is MGHDK and CDR2 is SYGVNS. The CDR3 is made up of 13 amino acids. In DNA, the CDR3 is TGTGCCACTCCGGAGACAGGGACTTTCGAAGGGTATTTT. Its protein is CATPETGTFEGYF. Combining the CDR3 with reference TRBV25-1 and TRBJ2-3 gives the whole variable domain EADIYQTPRYLVIGTGKKITLECSQTMGHDKMYWYQQDPGMELHLIHYSYGVNSTEKGDLSSESTVSRIRTEHFPLTLESARPSHTSQYLCATPETGTFEGYFGPGTRLTVL.

The chain is built from TRBV5-8 and TRBJ2-7, with TRBD1 matching 10 bases. This CDR3 has 14 amino acids. Looked up from germline, CDR1 is SGHTS and CDR2 is YDEGEE. The J segment lost 5 bases and the V segment lost 3 bases, leaving 5 bases of the junction unmatched. This chain's CDR3 is CASSYGQGGHEQYF. The CDR3 DNA sequence: TGTGCCAGCAGCTATGGACAGGGGGGACACGAGCAGTACTTC. Combining the CDR3 with reference TRBV5-8 and TRBJ2-7 gives the whole variable domain EAGVTQSPTHLIKTRGQQATLRCSPISGHTSVYWYQQALGLGLQFLLWYDEGEERNRGNFPPRFSGRQFPNYSSELNVNALELEDSALYLCASSYGQGGHEQYFGPGTRLTVT.

There are many counts of this clonotype. The J gene is TRBJ2-2, the V gene TRBV5-1, with 7 bases identical to TRBD1. Germline V gene data show CDR1 as SGHRS and CDR2 as YFSETQ. The CDR3 runs 14 residues. Trimming took 4 bases from V and 7 from J; bases not matched to a gene: 7. CDR3 nucleotides: TGCGCCAGCAGCCCTAGACAGGGTCACGGGGAGCTGTTTTTT. It is translated as CASSPRQGHGELFF.

Ten or more counts support this clonotype. In nucleotides, the CDR3 is TGTGCCAGCAGCTTAGCGGGGGATGGGTTGGAGCCCCAGCATTTT. It is translated as CASSLAGDGLEPQHF. This chain connects TRBV7-2 to TRBJ1-5; D perhaps matches TRBD1 (5 bases). Germline-derived CDR1 and CDR2 are SGHTA and FQGNSA. This CDR3 comprises 15 residues. The germline V and J ends were trimmed by 0 bases and 8 bases, with 14 bases remaining between them.

There are a few counts of this clonotype. The chain is built from TRBV5-1 and TRBJ2-3; a weak D match, TRBD1 (6 bases). CDR1 SGHRS and CDR2 YFSETQ come from the germline V gene. V shed 3 bases and J shed 7 bases, with 9 bases lying between them. The CDR3 has 12 residues. The CDR3 region is CASSYDRNTQYF. The CDR3 nucleotides are TGCGCCAGCAGCTACGACAGGAATACGCAGTATTTT. The variable domain in full, with the rest retrieved from reference TRBV5-1 and TRBJ2-3, is KAGVTQTPRYLIKTRGQQVTLSCSPISGHRSVSWYQQTPGQGLQFLFEYFSETQRNKGNFPGRFSGRQFSNSRSEMNVSTLELGDSALYLCASSYDRNTQYFGPGTRLTVL.

Ten or more counts support this clonotype. The chain combines TRBV9 with TRBJ2-2; D is ambiguous. The CDR3 is 14 residues long. Germline values: CDR1 SGDLS, CDR2 YYNGEE. The V gene lost 0 bases and the J gene lost 6 bases, with 9 bases spanning the gap. The CDR3, as DNA: TGTGCCAGCAGCGTAGAAGTAGGTCCCGGGGAGCTGTTTTTT. Protein: CASSVEVGPGELFF.

This clonotype has at least ten counts. The chain carries TRBV6-5 and TRBJ2-1; D is perhaps TRBD1 (6 bases). V was shortened by 10 bases and J by 0 bases, with 13 bases between the two germline ends. The V gene's germline CDR1 is MNHEY and CDR2 SVGAGI. The CDR3 totals 14 residues. This CDR3 reads CATTKGDSYNEQFF. CDR3 in DNA: TGTGCCACCACCAAGGGGGACTCCTACAATGAGCAGTTCTTC.